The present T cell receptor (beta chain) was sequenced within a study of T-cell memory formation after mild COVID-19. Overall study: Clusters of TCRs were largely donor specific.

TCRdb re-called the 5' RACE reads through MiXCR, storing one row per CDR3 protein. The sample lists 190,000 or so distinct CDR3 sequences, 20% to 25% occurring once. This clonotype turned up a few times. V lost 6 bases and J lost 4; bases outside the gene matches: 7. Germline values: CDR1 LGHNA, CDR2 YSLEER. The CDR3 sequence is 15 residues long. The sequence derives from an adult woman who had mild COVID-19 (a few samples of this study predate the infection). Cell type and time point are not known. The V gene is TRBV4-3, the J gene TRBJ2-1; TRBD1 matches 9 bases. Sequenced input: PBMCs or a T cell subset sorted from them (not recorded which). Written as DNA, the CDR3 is TGCGCCAGCAGAGCCGGGACAGGGCAATACAATGAGCAGTTCTTC. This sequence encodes CASRAGTGQYNEQFF.